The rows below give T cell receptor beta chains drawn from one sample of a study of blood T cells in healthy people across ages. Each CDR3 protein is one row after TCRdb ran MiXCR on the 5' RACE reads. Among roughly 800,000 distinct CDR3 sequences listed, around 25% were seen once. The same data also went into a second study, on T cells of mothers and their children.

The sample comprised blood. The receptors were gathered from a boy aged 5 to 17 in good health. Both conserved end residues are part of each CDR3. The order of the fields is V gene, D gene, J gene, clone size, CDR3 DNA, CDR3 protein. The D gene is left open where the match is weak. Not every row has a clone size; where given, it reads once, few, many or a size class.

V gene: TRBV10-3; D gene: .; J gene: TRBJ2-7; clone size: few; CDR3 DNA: TGTGCCGTTCAACGGGGCGCGGCTTACTACGAGCAGTACTTC; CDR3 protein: CAVQRGAAYYEQYF
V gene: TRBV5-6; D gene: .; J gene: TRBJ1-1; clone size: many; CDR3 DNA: TGTGCCAGCAGCTTCGCTGCAGGTGACACTGAAGCTTTCTTT; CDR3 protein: CASSFAAGDTEAFF
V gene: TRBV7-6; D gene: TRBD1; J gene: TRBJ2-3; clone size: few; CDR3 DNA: TGTGCCAGCAGCTTAGGCCCGGGACAGACTTCTAGCACAGATACGCAGTATTTT; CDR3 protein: CASSLGPGQTSSTDTQYF
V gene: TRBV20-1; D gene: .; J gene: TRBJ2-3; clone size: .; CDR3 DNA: TGCAGTGCTCAACCCGGGGGCCCCGGGACAGATACGCAGTATTTT; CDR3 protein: CSAQPGGPGTDTQYF
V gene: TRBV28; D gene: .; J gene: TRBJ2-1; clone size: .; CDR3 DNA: TGTGCCAGCAGTGAGGCGGGCAGGGGGGACAATGAGCAGTTCTTC; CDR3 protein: CASSEAGRGDNEQFF
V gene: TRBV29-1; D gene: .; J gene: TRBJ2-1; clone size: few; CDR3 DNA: TGCAGCGTTGGTCCAGCGTCTGAGCAGTTCTTC; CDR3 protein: CSVGPASEQFF
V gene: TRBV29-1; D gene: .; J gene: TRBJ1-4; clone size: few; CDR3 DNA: TGCAGCGCGATTGAATCATTGGGTGAAAAACTGTTTTTT; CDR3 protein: CSAIESLGEKLFF
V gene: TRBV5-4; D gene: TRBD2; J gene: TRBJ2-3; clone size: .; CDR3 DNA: TGTGCCAGCAGCCCTAAAGCGGGGACTAGCACAGATACGCAGTATTTT; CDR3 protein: CASSPKAGTSTDTQYF
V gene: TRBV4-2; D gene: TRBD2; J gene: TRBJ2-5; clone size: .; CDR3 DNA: TGTGCCAGCAGCCAAGAGGCTAGCGGGAGTCTCTTTCAAGAGACCCAGTACTTC; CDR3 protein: CASSQEASGSLFQETQYF
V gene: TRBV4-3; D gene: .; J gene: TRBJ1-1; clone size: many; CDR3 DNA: TGCGCCAGCAGCCAAGAGGGAGGGTACACTGAAGCTTTCTTT; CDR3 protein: CASSQEGGYTEAFF
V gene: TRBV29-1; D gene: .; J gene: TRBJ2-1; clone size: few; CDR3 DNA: TGCAGCGTTGTGCATGGGAATGAGCAGTTCTTC; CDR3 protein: CSVVHGNEQFF